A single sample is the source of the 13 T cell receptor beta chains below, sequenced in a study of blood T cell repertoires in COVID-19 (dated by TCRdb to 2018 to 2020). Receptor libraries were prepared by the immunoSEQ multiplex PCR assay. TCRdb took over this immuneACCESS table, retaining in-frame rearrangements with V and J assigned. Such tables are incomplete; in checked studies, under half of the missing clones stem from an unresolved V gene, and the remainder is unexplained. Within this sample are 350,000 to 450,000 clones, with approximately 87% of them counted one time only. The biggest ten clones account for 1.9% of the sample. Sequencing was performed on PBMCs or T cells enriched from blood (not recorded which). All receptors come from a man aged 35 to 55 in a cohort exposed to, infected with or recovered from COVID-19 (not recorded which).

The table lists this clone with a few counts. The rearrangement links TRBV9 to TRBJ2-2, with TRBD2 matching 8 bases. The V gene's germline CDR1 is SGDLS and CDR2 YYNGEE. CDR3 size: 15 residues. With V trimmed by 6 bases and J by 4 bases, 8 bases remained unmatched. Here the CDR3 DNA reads TGTGCCAGCACGGCTAGCGGGCAAATCACCGGGGAGCTGTTTTTT. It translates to CASTASGQITGELFF.

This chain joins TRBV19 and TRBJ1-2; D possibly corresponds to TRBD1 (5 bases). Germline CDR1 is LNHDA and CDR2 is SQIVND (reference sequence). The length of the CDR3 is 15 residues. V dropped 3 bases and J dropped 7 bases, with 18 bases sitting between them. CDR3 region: CASSMGRAKSGGYTF. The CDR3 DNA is TGTGCCAGTAGTATGGGCAGGGCGAAAAGTGGTGGCTACACCTTC.

The CDR3 DNA is TGCGCCAGCAGCGAAAGGGACAGGGGCTTGGGGCAGTACTTC. It yields the protein CASSERDRGLGQYF. The chain carries TRBV5-1 and TRBJ2-7; TRBD1 agrees at 10 bases. The length of the CDR3 is 14 residues. The trim removed 4 bases at V and 9 bases at J, leaving 10 bases unmatched. From germline, CDR1 is SGHRS and CDR2 YFSETQ.

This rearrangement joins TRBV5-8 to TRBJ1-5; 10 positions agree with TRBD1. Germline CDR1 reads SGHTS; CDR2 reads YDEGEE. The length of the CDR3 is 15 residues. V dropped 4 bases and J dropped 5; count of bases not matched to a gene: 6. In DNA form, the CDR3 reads TGTGCCAGCAGCCCGACAGGGGGCCGTTATCAGCCCCAGCATTTT. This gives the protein CASSPTGGRYQPQHF. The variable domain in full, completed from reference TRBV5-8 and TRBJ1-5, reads EAGVTQSPTHLIKTRGQQATLRCSPISGHTSVYWYQQALGLGLQFLLWYDEGEERNRGNFPPRFSGRQFPNYSSELNVNALELEDSALYLCASSPTGGRYQPQHFGDGTRLSIL.

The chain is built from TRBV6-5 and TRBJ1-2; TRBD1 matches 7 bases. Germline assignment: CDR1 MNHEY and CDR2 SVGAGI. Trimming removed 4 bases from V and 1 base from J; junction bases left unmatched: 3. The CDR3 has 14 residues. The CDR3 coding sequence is TGTGCCAGCAGTTTTGGACAGGTTAACTATGGCTACACCTTC. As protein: CASSFGQVNYGYTF.

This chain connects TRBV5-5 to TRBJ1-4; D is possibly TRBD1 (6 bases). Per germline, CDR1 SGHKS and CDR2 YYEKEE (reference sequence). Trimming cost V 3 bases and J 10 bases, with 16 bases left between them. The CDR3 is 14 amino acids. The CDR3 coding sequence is TGTGCCAGCAGCTCTCGGGACACGACGGGAAAACTGTTTTTT. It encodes CASSSRDTTGKLFF. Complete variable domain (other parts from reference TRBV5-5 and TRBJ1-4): DAGVTQSPTHLIKTRGQQVTLRCSPISGHKSVSWYQQVLGQGPQFIFQYYEKEERGRGNFPDRFSARQFPNYSSELNVNALLLGDSALYLCASSSRDTTGKLFFGSGTQLSVL.

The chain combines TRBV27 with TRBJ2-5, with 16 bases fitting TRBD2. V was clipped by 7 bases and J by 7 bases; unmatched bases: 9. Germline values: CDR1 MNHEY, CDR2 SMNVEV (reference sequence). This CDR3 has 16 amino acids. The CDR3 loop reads CASTPLGTSGRGTQYF. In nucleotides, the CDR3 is TGTGCCAGCACCCCGCTCGGGACTAGCGGGAGGGGGACCCAGTACTTC.

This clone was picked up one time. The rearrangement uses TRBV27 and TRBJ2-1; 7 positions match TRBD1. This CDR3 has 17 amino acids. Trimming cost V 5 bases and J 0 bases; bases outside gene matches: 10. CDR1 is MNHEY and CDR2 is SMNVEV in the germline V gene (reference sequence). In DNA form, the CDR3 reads TGTGCCAGCAGTCCAACCCCACAGGGGAGCTCCTACAATGAGCAGTTCTTC. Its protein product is CASSPTPQGSSYNEQFF.

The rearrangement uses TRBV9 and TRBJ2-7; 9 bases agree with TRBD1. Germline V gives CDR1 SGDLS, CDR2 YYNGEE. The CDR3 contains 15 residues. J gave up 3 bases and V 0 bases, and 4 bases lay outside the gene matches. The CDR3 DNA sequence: TGTGCCAGCAGCGTAGGGGGACAGGGCGTCTACGAGCAGTACTTC. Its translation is CASSVGGQGVYEQYF.

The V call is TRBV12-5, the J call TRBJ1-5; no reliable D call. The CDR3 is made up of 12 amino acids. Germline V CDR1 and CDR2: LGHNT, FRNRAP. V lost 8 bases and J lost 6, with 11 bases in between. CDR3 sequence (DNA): TGTGCTAGTACCCGGGAGCGTCAGCCCCAGCATTTT. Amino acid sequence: CASTRERQPQHF.

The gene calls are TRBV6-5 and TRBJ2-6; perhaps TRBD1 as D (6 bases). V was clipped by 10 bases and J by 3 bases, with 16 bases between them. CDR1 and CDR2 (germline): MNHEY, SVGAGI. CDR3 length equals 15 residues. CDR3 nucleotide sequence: TGTGCCACCTGGACAGCCTCTAGTGGGGCCAACGTCCTGACTTTC. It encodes CATWTASSGANVLTF.

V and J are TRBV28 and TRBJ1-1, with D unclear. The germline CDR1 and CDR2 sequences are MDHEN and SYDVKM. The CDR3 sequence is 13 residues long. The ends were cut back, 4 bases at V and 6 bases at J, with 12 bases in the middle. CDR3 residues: CASSSGLPAEAFF. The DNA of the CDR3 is TGTGCCAGCAGTTCCGGACTCCCCGCTGAAGCTTTCTTT.

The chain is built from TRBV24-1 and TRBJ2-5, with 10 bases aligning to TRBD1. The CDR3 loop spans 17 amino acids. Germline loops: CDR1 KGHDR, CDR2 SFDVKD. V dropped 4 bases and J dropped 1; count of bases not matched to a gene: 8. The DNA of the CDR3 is TGTGCCACCAGTGACCTCAGGACAGGGGGGTCCCAAGAGACCCAGTACTTC. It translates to CATSDLRTGGSQETQYF.